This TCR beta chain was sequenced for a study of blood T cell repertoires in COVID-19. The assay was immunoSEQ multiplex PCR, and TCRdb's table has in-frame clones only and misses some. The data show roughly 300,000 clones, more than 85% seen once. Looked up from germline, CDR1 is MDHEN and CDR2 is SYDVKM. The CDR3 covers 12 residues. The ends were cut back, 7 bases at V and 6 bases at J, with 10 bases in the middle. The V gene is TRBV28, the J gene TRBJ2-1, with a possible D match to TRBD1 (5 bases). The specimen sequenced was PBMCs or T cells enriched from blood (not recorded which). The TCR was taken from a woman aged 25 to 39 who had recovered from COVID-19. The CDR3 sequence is CASTEQGNEQFF. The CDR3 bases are TGTGCCAGCACCGAGCAGGGCAATGAGCAGTTCTTC. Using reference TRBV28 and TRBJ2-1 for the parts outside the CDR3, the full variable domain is DVKVTQSSRYLVKRTGEKVFLECVQDMDHENMFWYRQDPGLGLRLIYFSYDVKMKEKGDIPEGYSVSREKKERFSLILESASTNQTSMYLCASTEQGNEQFFGPGTRLTVL.